Listed below are T cell receptor beta chains from one sample, sequenced in a study of blood T cell repertoires in COVID-19. TCRdb keeps only in-frame clones here, not all; method: immunoSEQ multiplex PCR. In the table there are 150,000 to 200,000 clones, 80% to 85% of which are singletons. Sequencing used peripheral blood. The receptors stem from a woman aged 55-69 years with acute or convalescent COVID-19. The CDR3 runs from the conserved cysteine through the conserved F or W. D genes are given only for firm matches. Not all rows give a size; the values are once, few, many and, for expanded clones, a class.

>TRBJ2-5|-|-|TRBV2
CASSAQQGTQETQYF
TGTGCCAGCAGTGCCCAGCAGGGGACCCAAGAGACCCAGTACTTC
>TRBJ2-5|TRBD2|-|TRBV9
CASSGTGTSGGTQETQYF
TGTGCCAGCAGCGGGACCGGGACTAGCGGGGGGACACAAGAGACCCAGTACTTC
>TRBJ1-1|TRBD1|-|TRBV19
CASSIRTGNTEAFF
TGTGCCAGTAGTATACGGACAGGGAACACTGAAGCTTTCTTT
>TRBJ2-2|-|once|TRBV27
CASREGSTGELFF
TGTGCCAGCAGGGAGGGTTCCACCGGGGAGCTGTTTTTT
>TRBJ1-6|TRBD1|-|TRBV18
CASSPLPGGQNNSPLHF
TGTGCCAGCTCACCGCTACCTGGGGGACAGAATAATTCACCCCTCCACTTT
>TRBJ2-5|-|once|TRBV3-1/TRBV3-2
CASSQDDRRSGEETQYF
TGTGCCAGCAGCCAAGACGATAGGCGAAGCGGAGAAGAGACCCAGTACTTC
>TRBJ2-5|-|-|TRBV7-8
CASSLVQGGQETQYF
TGTGCCAGCAGCTTAGTACAGGGGGGGCAAGAGACCCAGTACTTC
>TRBJ2-6|-|-|TRBV21-1
CASSTPRTGVPGANVLTF
TGTGCCAGCAGCACCCCTCGGACAGGCGTCCCTGGGGCCAACGTCCTGACTTTC
>TRBJ1-5|-|-|TRBV19
CASSTRMDSEQPQHF
TGTGCCAGTAGTACAAGGATGGACTCGGAACAGCCCCAGCATTTT
>TRBJ2-7|TRBD1|once|TRBV27
CASSWDRGSYEQYF
TGTGCCAGCAGTTGGGACAGGGGGAGCTACGAGCAGTACTTC
>TRBJ1-2|TRBD1|-|TRBV5-6
CASSFPGQAFYGYTF
TGTGCCAGCAGCTTCCCCGGACAGGCTTTCTATGGCTACACCTTC
>TRBJ1-2|TRBD1|-|TRBV15
CATSGGQGDYGYTF
TGTGCCACCAGCGGGGGACAGGGGGACTATGGCTACACCTTC
>TRBJ2-5|TRBD2|-|TRBV7-3
CASSFSGGSSFGTQYF
TGTGCCAGCAGCTTCTCCGGGGGGTCATCGTTTGGGACCCAGTACTTC
>TRBJ2-3|TRBD1|-|TRBV4-3
CASSTTGGPTDTQYF
TGCGCCAGCAGCACAACAGGGGGACCCACAGATACGCAGTATTTT
>TRBJ1-1|TRBD1|-|TRBV18
CASSSIPGQSNTEAFF
TGTGCCAGCTCGTCGATCCCGGGACAGAGTAACACTGAAGCTTTCTTT
>TRBJ1-2|TRBD1|-|TRBV7-2
CASSPAQGQSYGYTF
TGTGCCAGCAGCCCAGCGCAGGGACAGTCCTATGGCTACACCTTC
>TRBJ1-2|-|once|TRBV7-9
CASSVQNNYGYTF
TGTGCCAGCAGCGTACAGAATAACTATGGCTACACCTTC
>TRBJ1-6|-|-|TRBV9
CASSVALGLSDSPLHF
TGTGCCAGCAGCGTAGCTTTGGGGCTATCGGATTCGCCCCTCCACTTT
>TRBJ2-3|-|-|TRBV9
CASSVLPGSDTQYF
TGTGCCAGCAGCGTCCTACCGGGATCAGATACGCAGTATTTT
>TRBJ2-2|-|once|TRBV5-8
CARQRVENTGELFF
TGTGCCAGGCAGAGGGTCGAGAACACCGGGGAGCTGTTTTTT
>TRBJ1-4|TRBD1|-|TRBV6-1
CASSESRGTTNEKLFF
TGTGCCAGCAGTGAAAGCAGGGGGACAACTAATGAAAAACTGTTTTTT
>TRBJ2-4|-|-|TRBV28
CASSSQGWGNIQYF
TGTGCCAGCAGCTCACAGGGCTGGGGAAACATTCAGTACTTC
>TRBJ2-3|-|-|TRBV11-3
CASTPGTLGKDTQYF
TGTGCCAGCACCCCCGGGACACTAGGGAAAGATACGCAGTATTTT
>TRBJ2-5|-|few|TRBV2
CASSEGQETQYF
TGTGCCAGCAGCGAGGGACAAGAGACCCAGTACTTC
>TRBJ1-1|-|-|TRBV28
CASSPTRGVDTEAFF
TGTGCCAGCAGTCCCACGCGGGGGGTCGACACTGAAGCTTTCTTT
>TRBJ1-2|-|once|TRBV21-1
CASTHGGALTSNRLKNYGYTF
TGTGCCAGCACCCACGGAGGGGCATTAACCAGCAATAGGCTGAAAAACTATGGCTACACCTTC
>TRBJ2-5|-|-|TRBV30
CAWSTAGGLETQYF
TGTGCCTGGAGTACGGCAGGAGGCCTCGAGACCCAGTACTTC
>TRBJ2-5|-|-|TRBV28
CASSSPTTSFRTETQYF
TGTGCCAGCAGTTCCCCGACGACTAGTTTTCGTACAGAGACCCAGTACTTC
>TRBJ2-6|TRBD1|-|TRBV11-1
CASSTGQGRANVLTF
TGTGCCAGCAGTACGGGACAGGGACGGGCCAACGTCCTGACTTTC
>TRBJ1-5|-|once|TRBV7-8
CASSLVSQGVIQPQHF
TGTGCCAGCAGCTTAGTATCCCAGGGTGTGATTCAGCCCCAGCATTTT
>TRBJ1-4|-|-|TRBV7-9
CASSLAAGATNEKLFF
TGTGCCAGCAGCTTAGCAGCCGGTGCAACTAATGAAAAACTGTTTTTT
>TRBJ1-1|-|-|TRBV2
CASKAQGTEAFF
TGTGCCAGCAAGGCCCAGGGGACTGAAGCTTTCTTT
>TRBJ1-2|-|-|TRBV28
CASLTGNVRSRAYTF
TGTGCCAGCCTAACAGGGAACGTCCGTTCCCGGGCCTACACCTTC
>TRBJ2-1|TRBD2|-|TRBV6-4
CASSDGAGAYNEQFF
TGTGCCAGCAGTGACGGAGCGGGGGCTTACAATGAGCAGTTCTTC
>TRBJ2-7|-|-|TRBV12-3/TRBV12-4
CASSLTSREQYF
TGTGCCAGCAGCCTGACTAGTCGGGAGCAGTACTTC
>TRBJ2-7|TRBD1|-|TRBV11-2
CASSLVGQDEFISYEQYF
TGTGCCAGCAGCTTAGTGGGACAGGACGAATTCATCTCCTACGAGCAGTACTTC
>TRBJ2-7|TRBD2|-|TRBV19
CASSQIGRGGGYEQYF
TGTGCCAGTAGCCAGATCGGGAGGGGGGGCGGATACGAGCAGTACTTC
>TRBJ1-6|TRBD1|-|TRBV7-9
CASSPGTGYNSPLHF
TGTGCCAGCAGCCCCGGGACAGGGTATAATTCACCCCTCCACTTT
>TRBJ1-6|TRBD1|-|TRBV7-3
CASSLMAGGNNSPLHF
TGTGCCAGCAGCTTAATGGCAGGGGGCAATAATTCACCCCTCCACTTT
>TRBJ1-2|-|-|TRBV19
CASSIWGGDYGYTF
TGTGCCAGTAGTATCTGGGGGGGCGACTATGGCTACACCTTC